Following are 23 T cell receptor beta chains from one sample sequenced in a study of cytomegalovirus exposure and HLA in healthy donors. The PCR was carried out with 60 Vbeta primers and 13 Jbeta primers. Here immunoSEQ multiplex PCR was the method, and the copy in TCRdb shows in-frame clones only, minus some. The data show more than 90,000 clones, just over 75% seen once. Sequenced sample: PBMCs. These receptors were taken from a young man in good health and CMV-seronegative.

The chain couples TRBV5-6 to TRBJ1-4, with no clear D. V was trimmed by 0 bases and J by 8 bases, leaving 5 bases between them. Germline lookup yields CDR1 SGHDT and CDR2 YYEEEE. The CDR3 is 12 amino acids. The CDR3 bases are TGTGCCAGCAGCTTGGACAGCGAAAAACTGTTTTTT. It yields the protein CASSLDSEKLFF.

V is TRBV9 and J is TRBJ2-2; a possible D gene is TRBD2 (6 bases). Looked up from germline, CDR1 is SGDLS and CDR2 is YYNGEE. V was trimmed by 0 bases and J by 5 bases, leaving 14 bases between them. This CDR3 spans 16 amino acids. In nucleotides, the CDR3 is TGTGCCAGCAGCGTAGGGCCGGGAGTAAAGACCGGGGAGCTGTTTTTT. It yields the protein CASSVGPGVKTGELFF.

The chain employs TRBV5-1 and TRBJ1-1; 10 bases fit TRBD1. Germline CDR1 reads SGHRS; CDR2 reads YFSETQ. After removal of 5 bases from V and 6 bases from J, the junction contained 4 bases not matched to a gene. The CDR3 is 13 residues long. The CDR3 loop is CASSTGQGAEAFF. The CDR3, as DNA: TGCGCCAGCAGTACCGGACAGGGGGCTGAAGCTTTCTTT. The full variable domain, its missing parts supplied by reference TRBV5-1 and TRBJ1-1, is KAGVTQTPRYLIKTRGQQVTLSCSPISGHRSVSWYQQTPGQGLQFLFEYFSETQRNKGNFPGRFSGRQFSNSRSEMNVSTLELGDSALYLCASSTGQGAEAFFGQGTRLTVV.

The genes are TRBV7-2 and TRBJ1-2; TRBD1 matches 9 bases. J gave up 4 bases and V 6 bases, and 9 bases lay outside the gene matches. The CDR3 is 15 residues long. Germline CDR1 SGHTA, CDR2 FQGNSA. CDR3 DNA sequence: TGTGCCAGCAGGGGGGCCTGGACAGGGGCCTATGGCTACACCTTC. Protein sequence: CASRGAWTGAYGYTF. Together with reference TRBV7-2 and TRBJ1-2, the CDR3 gives the full variable domain: GAGVSQSPSNKVTEKGKDVELRCDPISGHTALYWYRQSLGQGLEFLIYFQGNSAPDKSGLPSDRFSAERTGGSVSTLTIQRTQQEDSAVYLCASRGAWTGAYGYTFGSGTRLTVV.

V and J are TRBV19 and TRBJ1-5; TRBD1 is a possible D gene (5 bases). The CDR3 totals 14 residues. Trimming took 5 bases from V and 5 from J, leaving 13 bases between them. Germline lookup yields CDR1 LNHDA and CDR2 SQIVND (reference sequence). The CDR3 DNA is TGTGCCAGTAGTTTAGGGACTTACGATCAGCCCCAGCATTTT. Protein product: CASSLGTYDQPQHF.

The chain is built from TRBV9 and TRBJ2-3, with D possibly matching TRBD1 (6 bases). Trimming shortened V by 3 bases and J by 5 bases, and 13 bases separated the two germline ends. CDR1 and CDR2 (germline): SGDLS, YYNGEE. This CDR3 contains 14 residues. The CDR3 bases are TGTGCCAGCAGCGCACAGGGTGGAGGAGATACGCAGTATTTT. Amino acid sequence: CASSAQGGGDTQYF. Combining the CDR3 with reference TRBV9 and TRBJ2-3 gives the whole variable domain DSGVTQTPKHLITATGQRVTLRCSPRSGDLSVYWYQQSLDQGLQFLIQYYNGEERAKGNILERFSAQQFPDLHSELNLSSLELGDSALYFCASSAQGGGDTQYFGPGTRLTVL.

The rearrangement links TRBV4-3 to TRBJ1-4, with TRBD1 identical over 10 bases. CDR3 size: 16 residues. CDR1 LGHNA and CDR2 YSLEER come from the germline V gene. The V segment lost 1 base and the J segment 4 bases; nucleotides outside the gene matches: 3. In nucleotides, the CDR3 is TGCGCCAGCAGCCAAGGACAGGGGGCCCGTAATGAAAAACTGTTTTTT. Protein sequence: CASSQGQGARNEKLFF.

The V gene is TRBV6-1, the J gene TRBJ1-2; D might be TRBD1 (5 bases). CDR3 length: 14 residues. Germline loops: CDR1 MNHNS, CDR2 SASEGT. V was shortened by 2 bases and J by 8 bases, with 15 bases between the two germline ends. The CDR3, as DNA: TGTGCCAGCAGTGAAACGGCAGGGAGGAACGGCTACACCTTC. It translates to CASSETAGRNGYTF.

The rearrangement joins TRBV18 to TRBJ2-3; 10 bases are shared with TRBD2. The ends lost 4 bases at V and 1 base at J; junction bases unmatched: 11. The CDR3 is made up of 18 amino acids. Per the germline V gene, CDR1 is KGHSH and CDR2 is LQKENI. DNA of the CDR3: TGTGCCAGCTCACGTCTTCTAGCGGGAGAAGTCGGCACAGATACGCAGTATTTT. Translating gives CASSRLLAGEVGTDTQYF.

The chain links TRBV2 to TRBJ2-7, with 10 nucleotides matching TRBD1. CDR1 and CDR2 from the germline V gene are SNHLY and FYNNEI. V shed 5 bases, J shed 5 bases, and the junction held 9 bases outside the gene matches. CDR3 length: 15 amino acids. The CDR3: CASSPRQGAIHEQYF. The DNA of the CDR3 is TGTGCCAGCAGTCCACGACAGGGGGCAATCCACGAGCAGTACTTC.

This sequence joins TRBV7-2 and TRBJ2-7; 7 bases map to TRBD2. V dropped 9 bases and J dropped 4; count of bases not matched to a gene: 15. The V gene's germline CDR1 is SGHTA and CDR2 FQGNSA. The CDR3 consists of 15 residues. In DNA, the CDR3 is TGTGCCAGTTCACAATCCGGGCTAGCGGCTTACGAGCAGTACTTC. Its protein product is CASSQSGLAAYEQYF.

A few counts support this clone. The chain uses TRBV11-1 and TRBJ2-1; 10 nucleotides agree with TRBD2. V shed 5 bases and J 7 bases; nucleotides not matched to a gene: 8. This CDR3 has 15 amino acids. Germline V gives CDR1 SGHAT, CDR2 FQDESV (reference sequence). The CDR3 protein is CASSPGPTSGNEQFF. CDR3 nucleotide sequence: TGTGCCAGCAGCCCGGGGCCGACTAGCGGGAATGAGCAGTTCTTC.

The table lists this clone with a few counts. This rearrangement joins TRBV11-3 to TRBJ1-1, with TRBD1 as a possible D gene (5 bases). The V gene lost 5 bases and the J gene lost 1 base, with 17 bases spanning the gap. The CDR3 has 16 residues. Per the germline V gene, CDR1 is SGHNT and CDR2 is YENEEA. CDR3 region: CASSADGRQGNTEAFF. CDR3 nucleotides: TGTGCCAGCAGCGCGGACGGCCGGCAGGGGAACACTGAAGCTTTCTTT.

The chain uses TRBV9 and TRBJ2-6; D may be TRBD1 (5 bases). CDR3 length: 15 amino acids. The germline V gene has CDR1 SGDLS and CDR2 YYNGEE. Trimming cost V 3 bases and J 1 base, with 8 bases left between them. For the CDR3, the DNA is TGTGCCAGCAGCGCAGCAGGGTCTGGGGCCAACGTCCTGACTTTC. Translated, it gives CASSAAGSGANVLTF. Combining the CDR3 with reference TRBV9 and TRBJ2-6 gives the whole variable domain DSGVTQTPKHLITATGQRVTLRCSPRSGDLSVYWYQQSLDQGLQFLIQYYNGEERAKGNILERFSAQQFPDLHSELNLSSLELGDSALYFCASSAAGSGANVLTFGAGSRLTVL.

The chain joins TRBV6-5 to TRBJ1-5, with 10 bases that match TRBD1. CDR3 length: 15 residues. Germline values: CDR1 MNHEY, CDR2 SVGAGI. The ends lost 4 bases at V and 5 bases at J; junction bases unmatched: 5. Written as DNA, the CDR3 is TGTGCCAGCAGTTCCCGGGACAGGGGCCATCAGCCCCAGCATTTT. Its protein product is CASSSRDRGHQPQHF.

The chain is built from TRBV6-1 and TRBJ1-2, with TRBD1 matching over 10 bases. J gave up 8 bases and V 5 bases, and 11 bases lay outside the gene matches. Germline CDR1 is MNHNS and CDR2 is SASEGT. This CDR3 is 15 amino acids long. The CDR3 nucleotides read TGTGCCAGCAGTCCACGCATAGGGACAGGGGACGGCTACACCTTC. This sequence encodes CASSPRIGTGDGYTF.

The chain carries TRBV25-1 and TRBJ2-7, with TRBD1 identical over 7 bases. Germline V lookup: CDR1 MGHDK, CDR2 SYGVNS. The CDR3 runs to 16 residues. Germline trimming cut 1 base from V and 0 bases from J; bases unmatched to any gene: 6. This CDR3 reads CASSESPTGSSYEQYF. The CDR3 DNA reads as TGTGCCAGCAGTGAATCCCCGACAGGGAGCTCCTACGAGCAGTACTTC.

The rearrangement joins TRBV6-5 to TRBJ1-1; a weak D match, TRBD1 (5 bases). This CDR3 spans 13 amino acids. Germline CDR1 reads MNHEY; CDR2 reads SVGAGI. V lost 6 bases and J lost 3, with 11 bases in between. CDR3 nucleotide sequence: TGTGCCAGCAGGCAGGGAGGAGACACTGAAGCTTTCTTT. Translated: CASRQGGDTEAFF.

The DNA for the CDR3 is TGTGCCAGCAGTCCCGCCGGGACAGGGGACTCCTACGAGCAGTACTTC. It specifies CASSPAGTGDSYEQYF. The V gene is TRBV28, the J gene TRBJ2-7; TRBD1 matches 10 bases. The V gene's germline CDR1 is MDHEN and CDR2 SYDVKM. The CDR3 length is 16 residues. V lost 5 bases and J lost 0; bases outside the gene matches: 7.

The chain links TRBV2 to TRBJ1-3; a possible D gene is TRBD1 (5 bases). The CDR3 has 16 amino acids. Trimming pared 1 base from V and 0 bases from J, leaving 10 bases between. CDR1 SNHLY and CDR2 FYNNEI come from the germline V gene. CDR3 amino acids: CASSEGRGLSGNTIYF. Written as DNA, the CDR3 is TGTGCCAGCAGTGAAGGACGGGGACTCTCTGGAAACACCATATATTTT.

The chain recombines TRBV11-2 with TRBJ1-5; the D is unclear. V lost 0 bases and J 4 bases, leaving 4 bases between the germline ends. Germline V gene sequence: CDR1 SGHAT, CDR2 FQNNGV. There are 13 residues in the CDR3. CDR3 sequence: CASSLELNQPQHF. CDR3 DNA sequence: TGTGCCAGCAGCTTAGAACTGAATCAGCCCCAGCATTTT.

The V call is TRBV5-6, the J call TRBJ1-4, with 9 bases lining up with TRBD1. V was pared by 0 bases and J by 8 bases, with 2 bases of the junction left unmatched. CDR3 length: 14 residues. Germline V gene lookup returns CDR1 SGHDT and CDR2 YYEEEE. The CDR3 sequence: CASSLDRGLEKLFF. The CDR3 DNA is TGTGCCAGCAGCTTGGACAGGGGGCTAGAAAAACTGTTTTTT.

V usage is TRBV7-3 and J usage is TRBJ2-3; TRBD2 matches at 10 bases. The CDR3 has 15 residues. Germline trimming cut 5 bases from V and 5 bases from J; bases unmatched to any gene: 7. From germline, CDR1 is SGHTA and CDR2 FQGTGA. The CDR3 nucleotides are TGTGCCAGCAGCGCTACTAGCGGGGCGGGAGATACGCAGTATTTT. Protein product: CASSATSGAGDTQYF.